The 3 T cell receptor beta chains in this list originate from one sample, sequenced in a study of response to subunit inactivated influenza vaccine. From the RT-PCR reads, TCRdb called clonotypes with MiXCR, one entry per CDR3 protein. Among approximately 570,000 distinct CDR3 sequences, less than 8% were seen once, and the ten largest hold roughly 13%. The sequences come from PBMCs from blood, collected less than 30 months after vaccination. These receptors were collected from a man aged 45 to 75 who received an inactivated influenza vaccine.

This clonotype was counted at least ten times. V gene TRBV7-9 combines with J gene TRBJ2-3; 8 bases are a match to TRBD1. The V gene end was trimmed by 4 bases and the J gene end by 5 bases; junction bases not matched to a gene: 11. CDR3 length: 16 residues. Germline V gives CDR1 SEHNR, CDR2 FQNEAQ (reference sequence). CDR3 amino acids: CASSSSGGPGEDTQYF. The CDR3 DNA sequence: TGTGCCAGCAGCTCCTCAGGGGGCCCAGGGGAAGATACGCAGTATTTT.

This chain connects TRBV20-1 to TRBJ2-5; 12 bases fit TRBD1. V was clipped by 2 bases and J by 6 bases; unmatched bases: 7. Germline CDR1 is DFQATT and CDR2 is SNEGSKA (reference sequence). This CDR3 spans 15 amino acids. CDR3 sequence (DNA): TGCAGTGCTAGATCGGGACAGGGGGCTGGAAAGACCCAGTACTTC. This encodes CSARSGQGAGKTQYF.

This chain joins TRBV20-1 and TRBJ1-5; D not certain. CDR1 is DFQATT and CDR2 is SNEGSKA in the germline V gene (reference sequence). The CDR3 has 12 amino acids. V lost 6 bases, J lost 6 bases, and 12 bases lay in between. The CDR3 spells CSARGRGQPQHF. DNA of the CDR3: TGCAGTGCGCGCGGCCGGGGTCAGCCCCAGCATTTT.